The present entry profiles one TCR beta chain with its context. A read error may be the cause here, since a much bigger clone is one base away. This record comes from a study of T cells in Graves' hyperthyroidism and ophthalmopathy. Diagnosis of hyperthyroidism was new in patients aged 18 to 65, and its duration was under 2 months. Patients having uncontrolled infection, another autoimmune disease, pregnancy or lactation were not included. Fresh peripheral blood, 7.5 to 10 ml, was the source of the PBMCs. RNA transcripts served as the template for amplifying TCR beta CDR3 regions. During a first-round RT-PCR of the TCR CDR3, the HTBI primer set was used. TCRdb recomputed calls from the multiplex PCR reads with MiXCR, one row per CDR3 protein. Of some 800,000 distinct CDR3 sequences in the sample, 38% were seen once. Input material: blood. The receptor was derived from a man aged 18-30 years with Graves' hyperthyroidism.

CDR3 loop: CSARGPAGNYGYTF. Written as DNA, the CDR3 is TGCAGTGCTAGAGGTCCAGCAGGGAACTATGGCTACACCTTC. This chain connects TRBV20-1 to TRBJ1-2; TRBD1 is a possible D gene (5 bases). The CDR3 loop spans 14 amino acids. CDR1 and CDR2 (germline): DFQATT, SNEGSKA (reference sequence). Trimming left V 1 base short and J 2 bases short, with 11 bases between.